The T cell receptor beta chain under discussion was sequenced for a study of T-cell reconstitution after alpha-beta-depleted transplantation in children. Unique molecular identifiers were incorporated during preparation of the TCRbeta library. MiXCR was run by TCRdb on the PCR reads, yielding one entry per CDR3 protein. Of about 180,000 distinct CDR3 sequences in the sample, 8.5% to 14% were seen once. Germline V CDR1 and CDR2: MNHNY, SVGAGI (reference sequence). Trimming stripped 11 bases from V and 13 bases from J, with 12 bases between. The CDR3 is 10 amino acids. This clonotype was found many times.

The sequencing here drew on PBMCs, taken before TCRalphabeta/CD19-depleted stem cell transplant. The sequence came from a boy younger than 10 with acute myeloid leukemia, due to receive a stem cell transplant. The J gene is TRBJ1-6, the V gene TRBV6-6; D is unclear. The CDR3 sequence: CAAGLPPLHF. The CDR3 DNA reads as TGTGCCGCGGGGTTGCCGCCCCTCCACTTT.